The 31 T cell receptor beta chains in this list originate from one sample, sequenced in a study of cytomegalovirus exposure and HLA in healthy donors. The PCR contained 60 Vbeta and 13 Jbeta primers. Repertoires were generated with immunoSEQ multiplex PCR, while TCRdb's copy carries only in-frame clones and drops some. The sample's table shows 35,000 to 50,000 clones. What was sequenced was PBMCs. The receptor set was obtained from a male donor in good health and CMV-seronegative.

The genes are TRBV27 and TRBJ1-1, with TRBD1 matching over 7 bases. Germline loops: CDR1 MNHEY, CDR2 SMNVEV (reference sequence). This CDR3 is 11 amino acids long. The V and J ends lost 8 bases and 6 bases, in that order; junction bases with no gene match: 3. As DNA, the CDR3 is TGTGCCAGCCAGACAGGGTCTGAAGCTTTCTTT. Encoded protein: CASQTGSEAFF.

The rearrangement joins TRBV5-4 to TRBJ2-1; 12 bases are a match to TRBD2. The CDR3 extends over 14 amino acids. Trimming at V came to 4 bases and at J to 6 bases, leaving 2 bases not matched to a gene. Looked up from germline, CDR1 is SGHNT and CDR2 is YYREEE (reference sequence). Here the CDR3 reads CASSRGLAGNEQFF. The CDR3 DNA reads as TGTGCCAGCAGCCGGGGACTAGCGGGCAATGAGCAGTTCTTC.

DNA for the CDR3: TGTGCCAGCTCACCACCGAATCGACTAGCGGGAGCGGAGACCCAGTACTTC. Translated, it gives CASSPPNRLAGAETQYF. V and J are TRBV18 and TRBJ2-5; 12 nucleotides line up with TRBD2. Germline CDR1 KGHSH, CDR2 LQKENI. J gave up 5 bases and V 0 bases, and 7 bases lay outside the gene matches. The CDR3 extends over 17 amino acids.

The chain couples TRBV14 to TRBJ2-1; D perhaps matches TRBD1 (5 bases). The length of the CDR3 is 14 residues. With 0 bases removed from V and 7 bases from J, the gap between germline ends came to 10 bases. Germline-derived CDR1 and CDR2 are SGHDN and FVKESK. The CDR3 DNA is TGTGCCAGCAGCCAAGAAGGGGCAGTAAATGAGCAGTTCTTC. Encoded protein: CASSQEGAVNEQFF.

The CDR3 loop is CASSEQGAPYEQYF. Written as DNA, the CDR3 is TGTGCCAGCAGTGAGCAGGGGGCCCCCTACGAGCAGTACTTC. V usage is TRBV25-1 and J usage is TRBJ2-7; 8 bases align to TRBD1. The CDR3 is 14 amino acids. The V segment lost 3 bases and the J segment 2 bases; nucleotides outside the gene matches: 3. The germline V gene encodes CDR1 MGHDK and CDR2 SYGVNS.

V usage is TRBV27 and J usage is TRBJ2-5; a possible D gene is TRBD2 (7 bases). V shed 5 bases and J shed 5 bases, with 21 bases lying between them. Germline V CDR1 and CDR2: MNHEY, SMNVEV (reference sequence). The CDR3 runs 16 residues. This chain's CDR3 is CASSPRDTIGGETQYF. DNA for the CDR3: TGTGCCAGCAGTCCTCGGGACACCATCGGGGGGGAGACCCAGTACTTC.

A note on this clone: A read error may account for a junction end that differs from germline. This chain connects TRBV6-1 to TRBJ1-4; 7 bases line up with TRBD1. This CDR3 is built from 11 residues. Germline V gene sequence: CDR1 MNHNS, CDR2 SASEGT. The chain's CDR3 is CASLWGQSIVF. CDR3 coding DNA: TGTGCCAGCTTGTGGGGACAGTCGATAGTTTTT.

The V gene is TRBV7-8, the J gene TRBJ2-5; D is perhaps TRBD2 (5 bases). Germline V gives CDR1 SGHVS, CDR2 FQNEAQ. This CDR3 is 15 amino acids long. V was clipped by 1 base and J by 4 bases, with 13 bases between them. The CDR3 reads CASSLVREAGETQYF. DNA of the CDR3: TGTGCCAGCAGCTTAGTGCGAGAGGCGGGAGAGACCCAGTACTTC.

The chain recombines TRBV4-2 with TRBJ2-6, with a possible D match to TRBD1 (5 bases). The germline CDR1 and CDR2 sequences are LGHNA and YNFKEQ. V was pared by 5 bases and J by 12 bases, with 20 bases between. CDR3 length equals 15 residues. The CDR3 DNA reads TGTGCCAGCAGCGACGATGACAGTGGCCAATTCGTCCTGACTTTC. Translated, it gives CASSDDDSGQFVLTF.

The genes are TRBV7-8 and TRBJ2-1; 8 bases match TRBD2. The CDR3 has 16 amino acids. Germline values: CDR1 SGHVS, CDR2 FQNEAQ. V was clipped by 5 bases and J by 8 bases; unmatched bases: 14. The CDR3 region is CASSPSARGGTHEQFF. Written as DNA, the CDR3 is TGTGCCAGCAGCCCTTCTGCTCGCGGGGGGACCCATGAGCAGTTCTTC. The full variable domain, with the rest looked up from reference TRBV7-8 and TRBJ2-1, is GAGVSQSPRYKVAKRGQDVALRCDPISGHVSLFWYQQALGQGPEFLTYFQNEAQLDKSGLPSDRFFAERPEGSVSTLKIQRTQQEDSAVYLCASSPSARGGTHEQFFGPGTRLTVL.

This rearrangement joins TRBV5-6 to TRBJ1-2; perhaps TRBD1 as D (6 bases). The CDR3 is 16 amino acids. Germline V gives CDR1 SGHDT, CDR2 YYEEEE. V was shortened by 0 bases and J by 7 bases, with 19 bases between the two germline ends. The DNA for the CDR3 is TGTGCCAGCAGCTTGGTCGGACAGTTCGGGGTGGGTGGCTACACCTTC. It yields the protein CASSLVGQFGVGGYTF.

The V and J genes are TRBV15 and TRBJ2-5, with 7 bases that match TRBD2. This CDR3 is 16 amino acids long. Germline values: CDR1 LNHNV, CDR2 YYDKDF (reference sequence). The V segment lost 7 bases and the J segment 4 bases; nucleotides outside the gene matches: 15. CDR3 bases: TGTGCCACCAAGTCCGGGGGGAGGGCCACAGGAGAGACCCAGTACTTC. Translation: CATKSGGRATGETQYF.

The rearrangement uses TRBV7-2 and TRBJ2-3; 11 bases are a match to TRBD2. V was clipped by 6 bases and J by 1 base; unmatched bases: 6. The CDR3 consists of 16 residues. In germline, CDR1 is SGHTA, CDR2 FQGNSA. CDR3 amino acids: CASRSSGRTRTDTQYF. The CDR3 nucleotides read TGTGCCAGCAGATCTAGCGGGAGGACGCGCACAGATACGCAGTATTTT.

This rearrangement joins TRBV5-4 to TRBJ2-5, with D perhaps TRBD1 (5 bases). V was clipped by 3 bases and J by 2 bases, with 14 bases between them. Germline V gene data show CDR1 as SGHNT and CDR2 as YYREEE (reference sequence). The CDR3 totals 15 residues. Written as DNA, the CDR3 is TGTGCCAGCAGCTCGACGGTTGGGGCACAAGAGACCCAGTACTTC. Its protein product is CASSSTVGAQETQYF.

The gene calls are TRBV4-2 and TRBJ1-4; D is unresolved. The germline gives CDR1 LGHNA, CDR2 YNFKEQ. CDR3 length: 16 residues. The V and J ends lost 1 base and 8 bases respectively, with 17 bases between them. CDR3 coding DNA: TGTGCCAGCAGCCAAGGACCCCCGCGGGGTGCGGAAAAACTGTTTTTT. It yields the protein CASSQGPPRGAEKLFF.

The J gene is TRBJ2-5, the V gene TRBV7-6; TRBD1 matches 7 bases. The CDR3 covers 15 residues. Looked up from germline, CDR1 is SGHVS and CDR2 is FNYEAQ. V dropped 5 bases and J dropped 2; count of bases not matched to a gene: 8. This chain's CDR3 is CASSLQSRGQETQYF. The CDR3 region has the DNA TGTGCCAGCAGCCTACAAAGCAGGGGGCAAGAGACCCAGTACTTC.

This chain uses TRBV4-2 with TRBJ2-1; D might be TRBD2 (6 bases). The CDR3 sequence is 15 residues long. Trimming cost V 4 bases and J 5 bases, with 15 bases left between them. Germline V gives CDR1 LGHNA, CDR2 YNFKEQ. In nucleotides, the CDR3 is TGTGCCAGCAGCCGATGGGCTGTAGCGGACAATGAGCAGTTCTTC. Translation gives CASSRWAVADNEQFF.

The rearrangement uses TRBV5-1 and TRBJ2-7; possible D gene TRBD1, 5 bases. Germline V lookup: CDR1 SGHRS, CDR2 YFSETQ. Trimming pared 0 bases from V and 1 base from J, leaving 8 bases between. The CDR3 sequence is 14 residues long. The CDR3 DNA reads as TGCGCCAGCAGCTTGGAGGCAGGGTCCTACGAGCAGTACTTC. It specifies CASSLEAGSYEQYF.

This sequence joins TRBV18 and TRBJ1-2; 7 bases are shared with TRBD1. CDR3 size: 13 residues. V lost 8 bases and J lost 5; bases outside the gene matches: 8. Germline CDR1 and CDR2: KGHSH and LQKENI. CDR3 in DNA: TGTGCCAGCCGCGGGACAGCACTTTATGGCTACACCTTC. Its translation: CASRGTALYGYTF.

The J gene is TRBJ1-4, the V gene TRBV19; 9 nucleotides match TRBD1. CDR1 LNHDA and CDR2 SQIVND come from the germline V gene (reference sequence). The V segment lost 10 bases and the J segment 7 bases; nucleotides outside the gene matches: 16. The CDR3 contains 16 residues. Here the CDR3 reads CATKALPGQGGEKLFF. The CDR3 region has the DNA TGTGCCACTAAAGCCTTACCGGGACAGGGTGGTGAAAAACTGTTTTTT.

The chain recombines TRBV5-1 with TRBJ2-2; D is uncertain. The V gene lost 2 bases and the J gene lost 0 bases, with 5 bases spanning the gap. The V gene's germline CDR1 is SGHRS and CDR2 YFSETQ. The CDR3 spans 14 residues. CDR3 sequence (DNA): TGCGCCAGCAGCTTAACAGCGAACACCGGGGAGCTGTTTTTT. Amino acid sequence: CASSLTANTGELFF.

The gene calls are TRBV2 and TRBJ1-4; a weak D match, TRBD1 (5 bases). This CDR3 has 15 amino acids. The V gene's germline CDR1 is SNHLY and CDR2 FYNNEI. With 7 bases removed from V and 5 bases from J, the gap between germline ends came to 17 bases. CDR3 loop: CASKGLGLRNEKLFF. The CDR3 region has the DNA TGTGCCAGCAAGGGGTTGGGGCTGAGAAATGAAAAACTGTTTTTT.

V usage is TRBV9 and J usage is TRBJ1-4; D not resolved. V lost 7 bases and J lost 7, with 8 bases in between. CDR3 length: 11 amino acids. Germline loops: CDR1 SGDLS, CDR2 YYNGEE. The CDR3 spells CASGSSEKLFF. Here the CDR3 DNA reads TGTGCCAGCGGGAGTAGTGAAAAACTGTTTTTT.

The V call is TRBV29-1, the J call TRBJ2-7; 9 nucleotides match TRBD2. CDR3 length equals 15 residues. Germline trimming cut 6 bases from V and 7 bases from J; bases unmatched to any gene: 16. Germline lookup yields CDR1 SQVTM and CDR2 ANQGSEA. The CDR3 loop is CSVGRGSGSRSEQYF. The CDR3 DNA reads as TGCAGCGTAGGCCGGGGTAGCGGGAGTAGGTCGGAGCAGTACTTC.

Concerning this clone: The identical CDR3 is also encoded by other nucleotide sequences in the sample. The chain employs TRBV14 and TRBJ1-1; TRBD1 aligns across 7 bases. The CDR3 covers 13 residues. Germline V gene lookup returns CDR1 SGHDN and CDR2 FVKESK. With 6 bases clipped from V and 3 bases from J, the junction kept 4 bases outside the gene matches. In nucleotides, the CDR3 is TGTGCCAGCAGTCGACAGGGCTACACTGAAGCTTTCTTT. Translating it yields CASSRQGYTEAFF. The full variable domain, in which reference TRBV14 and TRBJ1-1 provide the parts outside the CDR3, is EAGVTQFPSHSVIEKGQTVTLRCDPISGHDNLYWYRRVMGKEIKFLLHFVKESKQDESGMPNNRFLAERTGGTYSTLKVQPAELEDSGVYFCASSRQGYTEAFFGQGTRLTVV.

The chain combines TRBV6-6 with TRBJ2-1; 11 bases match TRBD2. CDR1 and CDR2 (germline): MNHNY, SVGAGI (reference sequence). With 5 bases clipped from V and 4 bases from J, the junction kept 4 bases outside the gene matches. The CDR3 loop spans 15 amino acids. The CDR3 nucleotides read TGTGCCAGCAGTATCACTAGCGGGAGTTACAATGAGCAGTTCTTC. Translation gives CASSITSGSYNEQFF.

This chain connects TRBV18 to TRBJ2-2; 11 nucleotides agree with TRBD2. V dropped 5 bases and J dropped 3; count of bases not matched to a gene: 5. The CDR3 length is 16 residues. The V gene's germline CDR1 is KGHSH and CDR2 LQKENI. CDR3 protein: CASSTSGRRDTGELFF. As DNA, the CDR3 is TGTGCCAGCTCAACTAGCGGGAGACGGGACACCGGGGAGCTGTTTTTT.

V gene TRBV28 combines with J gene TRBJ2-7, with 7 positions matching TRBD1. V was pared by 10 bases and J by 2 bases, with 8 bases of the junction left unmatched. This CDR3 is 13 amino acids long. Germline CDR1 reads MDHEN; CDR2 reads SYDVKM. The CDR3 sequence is CATWGQGAYEQYF. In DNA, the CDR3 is TGTGCCACGTGGGGGCAGGGGGCCTACGAGCAGTACTTC.

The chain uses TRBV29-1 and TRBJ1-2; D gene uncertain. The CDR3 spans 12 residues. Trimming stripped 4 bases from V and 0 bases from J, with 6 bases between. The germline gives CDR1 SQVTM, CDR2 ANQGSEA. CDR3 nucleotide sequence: TGCAGCGTTGCCCAGACTAACTATGGCTACACCTTC. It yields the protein CSVAQTNYGYTF.

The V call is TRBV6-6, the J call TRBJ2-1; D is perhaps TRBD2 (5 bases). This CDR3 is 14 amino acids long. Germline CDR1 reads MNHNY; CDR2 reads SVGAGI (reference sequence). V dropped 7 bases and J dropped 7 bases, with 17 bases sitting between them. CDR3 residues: CASTQRTEVNEQFF. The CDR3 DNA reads TGTGCCAGCACCCAGAGGACGGAGGTTAATGAGCAGTTCTTC.

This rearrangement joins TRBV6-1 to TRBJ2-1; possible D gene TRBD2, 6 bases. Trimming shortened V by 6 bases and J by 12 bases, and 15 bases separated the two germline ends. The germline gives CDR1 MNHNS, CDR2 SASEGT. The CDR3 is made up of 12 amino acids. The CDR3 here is CASSPLRGGQFF. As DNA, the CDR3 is TGTGCCAGCAGCCCTTTGCGGGGAGGGCAGTTCTTC.